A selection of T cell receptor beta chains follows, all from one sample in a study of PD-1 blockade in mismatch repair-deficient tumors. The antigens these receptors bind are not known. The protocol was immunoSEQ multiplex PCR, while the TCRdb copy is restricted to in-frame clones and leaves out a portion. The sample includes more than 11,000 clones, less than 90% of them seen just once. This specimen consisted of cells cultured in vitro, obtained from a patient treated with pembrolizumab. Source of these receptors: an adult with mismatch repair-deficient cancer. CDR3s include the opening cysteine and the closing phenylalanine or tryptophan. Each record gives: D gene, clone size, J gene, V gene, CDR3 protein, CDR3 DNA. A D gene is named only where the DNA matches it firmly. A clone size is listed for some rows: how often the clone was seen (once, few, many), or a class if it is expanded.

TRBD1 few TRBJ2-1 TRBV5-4 CASSLPSTGSYNEQFF TGTGCCAGCAGCTTACCCTCGACAGGGTCCTACAATGAGCAGTTCTTC
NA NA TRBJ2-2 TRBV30 CASGTANTGELFF TGTGCTTCGGGGACCGCGAACACCGGGGAGCTGTTTTTT
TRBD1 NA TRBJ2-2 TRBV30 CAWSLQGAGDTGELFF TGTGCCTGGAGTCTGCAGGGGGCAGGAGACACCGGGGAGCTGTTTTTT
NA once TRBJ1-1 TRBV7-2 CASSLLVVNTEAFF TGTGCCAGCAGCTTACTGGTGGTGAACACTGAAGCTTTCTTT
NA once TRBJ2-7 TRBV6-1 CASSEWARRVEQYF TGTGCCAGCAGTGAATGGGCCCGTAGGGTCGAGCAGTACTTC
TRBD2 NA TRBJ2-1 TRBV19 CASRRASGGSYNEQFF TGTGCCTCCAGGAGGGCTAGCGGCGGCTCCTACAATGAGCAGTTCTTC
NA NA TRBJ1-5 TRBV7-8 CASSLPTRRAGANQPQHF TGTGCCAGCAGCCTCCCGACCCGGCGGGCAGGCGCCAATCAGCCCCAGCATTTT
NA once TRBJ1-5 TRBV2 CASSANSNQPQHF TGTGCCAGCAGTGCAAATAGCAATCAGCCCCAGCATTTT
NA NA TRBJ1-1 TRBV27 CASSPPRGLGDTEAFF TGTGCCAGCAGTCCACCAAGGGGCCTGGGGGACACTGAAGCTTTCTTT
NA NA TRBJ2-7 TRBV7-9 CASSLGAGDEQYF TGTGCCAGCAGCTTAGGAGCAGGCGACGAGCAGTACTTC
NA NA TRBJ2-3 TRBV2 CASRFRDKRPDTQYF TGTGCCAGCAGGTTCCGGGATAAGCGTCCAGATACGCAGTATTTT
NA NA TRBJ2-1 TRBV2 CASTQLPSGNEQFF TGTGCCAGCACCCAACTCCCAAGTGGGAATGAGCAGTTCTTC
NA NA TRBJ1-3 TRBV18 CASSPDLGRNTIYF TGTGCCAGCTCACCGGACCTAGGGAGAAACACCATATATTTT
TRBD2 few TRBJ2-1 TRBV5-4 CASSPGGAGAYNEQFF TGTGCCAGCAGCCCCGGTGGAGCGGGAGCCTACAATGAGCAGTTCTTC
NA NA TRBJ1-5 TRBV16 CASSQYRPGGNQPQHF TGTGCCAGCAGCCAATACAGGCCGGGAGGCAATCAGCCCCAGCATTTT
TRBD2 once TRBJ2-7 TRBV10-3 CAISEEGRELLGEQYF TGTGCCATCAGTGAAGAGGGGCGGGAGCTGCTCGGCGAGCAGTACTTC
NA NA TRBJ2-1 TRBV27 CASSGEVYNEQFF TGTGCCAGCAGCGGCGAGGTCTACAATGAGCAGTTCTTC
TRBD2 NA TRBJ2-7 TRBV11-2 CASSLDWSSGALWF TGTGCCAGCAGCTTAGATTGGAGCAGCGGGGCTCTGTGGTTC
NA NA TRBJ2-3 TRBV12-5 CASGGQAGDTQYF TGTGCTAGTGGCGGACAGGCGGGGGATACGCAGTATTTT
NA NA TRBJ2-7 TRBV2 CASSPDHGGYF TGTGCCAGCAGCCCCGACCACGGTGGGTACTTC
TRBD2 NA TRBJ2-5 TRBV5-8 CASRPAGSQETQYF TGTGCCAGCCGACCAGCGGGAAGTCAAGAGACCCAGTACTTC
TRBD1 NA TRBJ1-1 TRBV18 CASSLFGDRDRGTEAFF TGTGCCAGCTCACTTTTCGGTGACCGGGACAGAGGCACTGAAGCTTTCTTT
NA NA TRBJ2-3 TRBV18 CASSPNLEPSTDTQYF TGTGCCAGCTCACCAAATCTGGAGCCTAGCACAGATACGCAGTATTTT
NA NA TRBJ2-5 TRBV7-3 CASSLTASRETQYF TGTGCCAGCAGCTTAACGGCTAGCCGAGAGACCCAGTACTTC
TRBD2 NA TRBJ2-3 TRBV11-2 CASSSRIGLAVDTQYF TGTGCCAGCAGCTCACGAATAGGACTAGCGGTGGATACGCAGTATTTT
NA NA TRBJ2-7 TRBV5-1 CASSLVLAQSDEQYF TGCGCCAGCAGCTTGGTACTAGCCCAGTCAGACGAGCAGTACTTC
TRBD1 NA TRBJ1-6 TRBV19 CASRSPGTGDSSPLHF TGTGCCAGTAGGTCCCCCGGGACAGGGGATAGCTCACCCCTCCACTTT
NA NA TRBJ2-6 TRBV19 CASSIEGGGANVLTF TGTGCCAGTAGTATAGAGGGAGGTGGGGCCAACGTCCTGACTTTC
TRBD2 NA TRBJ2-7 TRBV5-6 CASSLSLAGVYEQYF TGTGCCAGCAGCTTGTCGCTAGCGGGAGTATACGAGCAGTACTTC
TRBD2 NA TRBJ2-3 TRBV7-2 CASSPGLAGGRDTQYF TGTGCCAGCAGCCCCGGACTAGCGGGAGGAAGAGATACGCAGTATTTT
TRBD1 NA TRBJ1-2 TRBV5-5 CASSLTRDRDGYTF TGTGCCAGCAGCCTAACCCGGGACAGGGATGGCTACACCTTC
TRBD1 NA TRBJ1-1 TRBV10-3 CAIKGQGTEAFF TGTGCCATCAAGGGACAGGGCACTGAAGCTTTCTTT
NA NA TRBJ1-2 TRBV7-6 CASSFLQEPNYGYTF TGTGCCAGCAGCTTTCTTCAGGAACCCAACTATGGCTACACCTTC
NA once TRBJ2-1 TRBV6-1 CASRPDIQGRDEQFF TGTGCCAGCAGACCCGACATACAGGGCAGGGATGAGCAGTTCTTC
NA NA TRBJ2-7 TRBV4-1 CASSQDGSYEQYF TGCGCCAGCAGCCAGGACGGGAGCTACGAGCAGTACTTC
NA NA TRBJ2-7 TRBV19 CASSGGPTYEQYF TGTGCCAGTAGTGGGGGACCAACCTACGAGCAGTACTTC
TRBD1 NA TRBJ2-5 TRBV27 CASTSLRQGNQETQYF TGTGCCAGCACCTCCTTGCGACAGGGAAACCAAGAGACCCAGTACTTC
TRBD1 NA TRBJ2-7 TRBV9 CASSSGTGGITYEQYF TGTGCCAGCAGCTCCGGGACAGGGGGCATAACCTACGAGCAGTACTTC
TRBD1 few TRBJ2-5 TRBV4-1 CASSQVGTVYQETQYF TGCGCCAGCAGCCAGGTTGGGACAGTGTACCAAGAGACCCAGTACTTC
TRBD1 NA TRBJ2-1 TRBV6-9 CASSYCRTGAYNEQFF TGTGCCAGCAGTTATTGTCGGACAGGGGCCTACAATGAGCAGTTCTTC
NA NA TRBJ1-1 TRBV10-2 CASSGSITGIRRGTEAFF TGCGCCAGCAGTGGGTCAATCACAGGGATCCGCCGGGGCACTGAAGCTTTCTTT
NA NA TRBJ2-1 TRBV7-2 CASRPTSSYNEQFF TGTGCCAGCAGGCCAACGAGCTCCTACAATGAGCAGTTCTTC
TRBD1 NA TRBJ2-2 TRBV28 CASSQYRGAGTGELFF TGTGCCAGCAGTCAATACAGGGGTGCAGGCACCGGGGAGCTGTTTTTT
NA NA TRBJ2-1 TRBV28 CASSFRRDSYSYNEQFF TGTGCCAGCAGTTTTCGGAGGGACTCCTACTCCTACAATGAGCAGTTCTTC
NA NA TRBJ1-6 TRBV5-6 CASSLSSNFDSPLHF TGTGCCAGCAGCCTTAGCTCTAATTTTGATTCACCCCTCCACTTT
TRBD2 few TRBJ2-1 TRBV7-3 CASSPTRTSNNEQFF TGTGCCAGCAGCCCCACACGGACTAGCAACAATGAGCAGTTCTTC